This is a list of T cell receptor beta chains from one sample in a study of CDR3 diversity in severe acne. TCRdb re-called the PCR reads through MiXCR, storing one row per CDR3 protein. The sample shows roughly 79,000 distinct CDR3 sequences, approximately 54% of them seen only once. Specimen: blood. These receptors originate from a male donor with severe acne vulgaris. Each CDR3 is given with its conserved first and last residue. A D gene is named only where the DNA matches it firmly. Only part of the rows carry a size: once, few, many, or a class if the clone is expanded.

CDR3: CASSPGQPQETQYF; DNA: TGTGCCAGCAGCCCGGGACAGCCCCAAGAGACCCAGTACTTC; D: TRBD1; V: TRBV7-8; J: TRBJ2-5; length: 14; size: .
CDR3: CASREETQYF; DNA: TGTGCCAGCCGTGAAGAGACCCAGTACTTC; D: .; V: TRBV10-3; J: TRBJ2-5; length: 10; size: few
CDR3: CASSQGLAGGPSTDTQYF; DNA: TGTGCCAGCAGCCAAGGACTAGCGGGAGGGCCTAGCACAGATACGCAGTATTTT; D: TRBD2; V: TRBV4-2; J: TRBJ2-3; length: 18; size: .
CDR3: CAGLACQETQYF; DNA: TGTGCCGGACTAGCTTGCCAAGAGACCCAGTACTTC; D: TRBD2; V: TRBV11-1; J: TRBJ2-5; length: 12; size: .
CDR3: CASSLVSGDVDEAFF; DNA: TGTGCCAGCAGTTTAGTGAGCGGTGATGTCGATGAAGCTTTCTTT; D: .; V: TRBV13; J: TRBJ1-1; length: 15; size: .
CDR3: CAIPQGISGYTF; DNA: TGTGCCATCCCACAGGGTATTAGTGGCTACACCTTC; D: .; V: TRBV2; J: TRBJ1-2; length: 12; size: few
CDR3: CASSRDRMLNEQFF; DNA: TGTGCCAGTAGTAGGGACAGGATGTTGAATGAGCAGTTCTTC; D: TRBD1; V: TRBV19; J: TRBJ2-1; length: 14; size: many
CDR3: CASGSSGANVLTF; DNA: TGTGCCAGCGGTTCTTCTGGGGCCAACGTCCTGACTTTC; D: .; V: TRBV25-1; J: TRBJ2-6; length: 13; size: .
CDR3: CASSDSGHGRYTF; DNA: TGTGCCAGCAGTGACTCGGGCCACGGGCGCTACACCTTC; D: .; V: TRBV6-4; J: TRBJ1-2; length: 13; size: .
CDR3: CSASVPVTTQETQYF; DNA: TGCAGTGCTAGTGTCCCCGTGACGACACAAGAGACCCAGTACTTC; D: .; V: TRBV20-1; J: TRBJ2-5; length: 15; size: many
CDR3: CASSEYRGRGTGELFF; DNA: TGTGCCAGCAGTGAATACCGGGGGCGAGGGACCGGGGAGCTGTTTTTT; D: .; V: TRBV25-1; J: TRBJ2-2; length: 16; size: .
CDR3: CATSDQHTDRLQETQYF; DNA: TGTGCCACCAGTGATCAACACACCGACAGGCTGCAAGAGACCCAGTACTTC; D: .; V: TRBV24-1; J: TRBJ2-5; length: 17; size: .
CDR3: CASSSPGLAGNNRETQYF; DNA: TGTGCCAGCAGCTCCCCGGGACTAGCGGGAAATAATCGAGAGACCCAGTACTTC; D: TRBD2; V: TRBV7-8; J: TRBJ2-5; length: 18; size: .
CDR3: CATSDRPERPQHF; DNA: TGTGCCACCAGTGACCGACCAGAGAGGCCCCAGCATTTT; D: .; V: TRBV24-1; J: TRBJ1-5; length: 13; size: .
CDR3: CASSLIPTGGAYTEAFF; DNA: TGTGCCAGCAGCTTAATCCCGACAGGGGGAGCTTACACTGAAGCTTTCTTT; D: TRBD1; V: TRBV5-4; J: TRBJ1-1; length: 17; size: .
CDR3: CASSLGRLTGYREQYF; DNA: TGTGCCAGCAGCTTAGGACGACTGACAGGGTATCGAGAGCAGTACTTC; D: TRBD1; V: TRBV7-3; J: TRBJ2-7; length: 16; size: .
CDR3: CSAAGPKQGAVTGELFF; DNA: TGCAGCGCTGCGGGGCCCAAACAGGGGGCTGTCACCGGGGAGCTGTTTTTT; D: TRBD1; V: TRBV29-1; J: TRBJ2-2; length: 17; size: .
CDR3: CASSLAQELLGNTIYF; DNA: TGTGCCAGCAGCTTAGCGCAGGAATTACTTGGAAACACCATATATTTT; D: .; V: TRBV7-9; J: TRBJ1-3; length: 16; size: many
CDR3: CASSSGLAGMTDTQYF; DNA: TGTGCCAGCAGCTCCGGACTAGCGGGGATGACAGATACGCAGTATTTT; D: TRBD2; V: TRBV9; J: TRBJ2-3; length: 16; size: few
CDR3: CSVWGDYGYTF; DNA: TGCAGCGTTTGGGGGGACTATGGCTACACCTTC; D: .; V: TRBV29-1; J: TRBJ1-2; length: 11; size: .
CDR3: CASSDSTLSTEAFF; DNA: TGTGCCAGCAGTGACTCGACCCTATCGACTGAAGCTTTCTTT; D: .; V: TRBV6-4; J: TRBJ1-1; length: 14; size: many
CDR3: CASSLAGLHTIYF; DNA: TGTGCCAGCAGCTTGGCCGGGCTACACACCATATATTTT; D: .; V: TRBV5-5; J: TRBJ1-3; length: 13; size: .
CDR3: CASQKQTGGKSNTEAFF; DNA: TGTGCCAGCCAGAAACAAACAGGGGGCAAGTCTAACACTGAAGCTTTCTTT; D: TRBD1; V: TRBV19; J: TRBJ1-1; length: 17; size: .
CDR3: CASSPRVFQETQYF; DNA: TGTGCCAGCAGTCCCCGTGTGTTTCAAGAGACCCAGTACTTC; D: .; V: TRBV28; J: TRBJ2-5; length: 14; size: .
CDR3: CATSREWGVNTEAFF; DNA: TGTGCCACCAGCAGAGAATGGGGGGTGAACACTGAAGCTTTCTTT; D: .; V: TRBV15; J: TRBJ1-1; length: 15; size: many
CDR3: CASSPGQRQYF; DNA: TGTGCCAGTAGCCCCGGACAAAGGCAGTACTTC; D: .; V: TRBV12-3/TRBV12-4; J: TRBJ2-7; length: 11; size: .
CDR3: CSGVWSIEAFF; DNA: TGCAGCGGGGTGTGGAGCATTGAAGCTTTCTTT; D: .; V: TRBV29-1; J: TRBJ1-1; length: 11; size: few
CDR3: CASSLGGGGNTEAFF; DNA: TGTGCCAGCAGCTTAGGTGGGGGCGGGAACACTGAAGCTTTCTTT; D: .; V: TRBV7-6; J: TRBJ1-1; length: 15; size: .